This passage covers 11 T cell receptor beta chains from one sample sequenced in a study of control samples from healthy donors and cancer patients. Sequencing used immunoSEQ multiplex PCR; TCRdb keeps in-frame clones, though not all of them. Of approximately 60,000 clones detected, about nine tenths appear once; the ten largest clones hold over 1%. What was sequenced was PBMCs. These receptors originate from a woman between 45 and 65 years old with colorectal cancer.

This chain links TRBV9 with TRBJ2-2; the D call may be TRBD1 or TRBD2 (5 bases each). The germline V gene encodes CDR1 SGDLS and CDR2 YYNGEE. The CDR3 has 15 amino acids. V dropped 2 bases and J dropped 1 base, with 9 bases sitting between them. CDR3 nucleotides: TGTGCCAGCAGCGTTGGGACGGTGAACACCGGGGAGCTGTTTTTT. Amino acid sequence: CASSVGTVNTGELFF.

The J gene is TRBJ2-7, the V gene TRBV28; the D is unclear. The CDR3 spans 13 residues. Germline CDR1 is MDHEN and CDR2 is SYDVKM. Trimming cost V 2 bases and J 2 bases, with 7 bases left between them. The CDR3 region is CASSLRRAYEQYF. The DNA of the CDR3 is TGTGCCAGCAGTTTACGCCGGGCCTACGAGCAGTACTTC.

The chain recombines TRBV5-1 with TRBJ2-2, with 8 bases identical to TRBD1. Germline CDR1 SGHRS, CDR2 YFSETQ. CDR3 length equals 16 residues. Trimming cost V 6 bases and J 5 bases; bases outside gene matches: 12. The CDR3 sequence is CASTTVGQGGTGELFF. The CDR3 coding sequence is TGCGCCAGCACCACCGTCGGACAGGGTGGGACCGGGGAGCTGTTTTTT. The entire variable domain, with the rest obtained from reference TRBV5-1 and TRBJ2-2, is as follows: KAGVTQTPRYLIKTRGQQVTLSCSPISGHRSVSWYQQTPGQGLQFLFEYFSETQRNKGNFPGRFSGRQFSNSRSEMNVSTLELGDSALYLCASTTVGQGGTGELFFGEGSRLTVL.

This rearrangement joins TRBV5-8 to TRBJ2-3; 8 nucleotides align to TRBD1. The CDR3 has 19 amino acids. Germline loops: CDR1 SGHTS, CDR2 YDEGEE. With V trimmed by 0 bases and J by 0 bases, 12 bases remained unmatched. The CDR3 spells CASSLAGGAVGWSTDTQYF. In DNA, the CDR3 is TGTGCCAGCAGCTTGGCAGGGGGCGCGGTTGGATGGAGCACAGATACGCAGTATTTT. Filled out from reference TRBV5-8 and TRBJ2-3, the complete variable domain reads EAGVTQSPTHLIKTRGQQATLRCSPISGHTSVYWYQQALGLGLQFLLWYDEGEERNRGNFPPRFSGRQFPNYSSELNVNALELEDSALYLCASSLAGGAVGWSTDTQYFGPGTRLTVL.

A single count supports this clone. This chain links TRBV19 with TRBJ2-7, with TRBD1 as a possible D gene (6 bases). The CDR3 extends over 13 amino acids. Deletions cut 5 bases from V and 3 bases from J, with 11 bases between. The germline CDR1 and CDR2 sequences are LNHDA and SQIVND (reference sequence). The CDR3 spells CASSEGQNYEQYF. The CDR3 DNA sequence: TGTGCCAGTAGTGAAGGACAGAACTACGAGCAGTACTTC.

The V call is TRBV13, the J call TRBJ2-1; no firm D call. This CDR3 region has 13 residues. CDR1 and CDR2 from the germline V gene are PRHDT and FYEKMQ (reference sequence). Between the trimmed V and J ends, which lost 4 bases and 4 bases, there was a span of 8 bases. CDR3 in amino acids: CASSSDGYNEQFF. CDR3 nucleotide sequence: TGTGCCAGCAGCTCGGACGGGTACAATGAGCAGTTCTTC.

The CDR3 spells CSVEVAHGELFF. CDR3 bases: TGCAGCGTTGAAGTCGCACACGGGGAGCTGTTTTTT. The V and J genes are TRBV29-1 and TRBJ2-2; no clear D. The germline CDR1 and CDR2 sequences are SQVTM and ANQGSEA. Trimming shortened V by 1 base and J by 7 bases, and 7 bases separated the two germline ends. The CDR3 has 12 residues.

The V gene is TRBV6-5, the J gene TRBJ2-7; D could derive from TRBD1 or TRBD2 (5 bases each). Per the germline V gene, CDR1 is MNHEY and CDR2 is SVGAGI. The V end was cut by 7 bases, the J end by 2 bases, with 12 bases between. The CDR3 runs 13 residues. CDR3 protein: CASTEGWAYEQYF. The CDR3 DNA is TGTGCCAGCACCGAGGGGTGGGCCTACGAGCAGTACTTC.

The chain recombines TRBV4-1 with TRBJ2-7, with D perhaps being TRBD1 or TRBD2 (6 bases each). Germline CDR1 MGHRA, CDR2 YSYEKL. CDR3 length: 15 amino acids. Between the trimmed V and J ends, which lost 0 bases and 3 bases, there was a span of 12 bases. The CDR3 DNA reads as TGCGCCAGCAGCCAAGATCGGGGGCCCGGCTACGAGCAGTACTTC. This gives the protein CASSQDRGPGYEQYF.

The CDR3 protein is CASSLNRENYGYTF. In DNA form, the CDR3 reads TGTGCCAGCTCACTCAACAGGGAAAACTATGGCTACACCTTC. The chain links TRBV18 to TRBJ1-2, with D possibly matching TRBD1 (6 bases). V lost 4 bases to trimming and J lost 2 bases, with 11 bases between them. Germline values: CDR1 KGHSH, CDR2 LQKENI. This CDR3 is built from 14 residues.

The chain links TRBV9 to TRBJ1-6; D is perhaps TRBD1 (5 bases). Trimming took 4 bases from V and 0 from J, leaving 11 bases between them. Germline V gene lookup returns CDR1 SGDLS and CDR2 YYNGEE. CDR3 size: 16 residues. In nucleotides, the CDR3 is TGTGCCAGCAGCCCAGACAGTAGCTCCTATAATTCACCCCTCCACTTT. It translates to CASSPDSSSYNSPLHF.